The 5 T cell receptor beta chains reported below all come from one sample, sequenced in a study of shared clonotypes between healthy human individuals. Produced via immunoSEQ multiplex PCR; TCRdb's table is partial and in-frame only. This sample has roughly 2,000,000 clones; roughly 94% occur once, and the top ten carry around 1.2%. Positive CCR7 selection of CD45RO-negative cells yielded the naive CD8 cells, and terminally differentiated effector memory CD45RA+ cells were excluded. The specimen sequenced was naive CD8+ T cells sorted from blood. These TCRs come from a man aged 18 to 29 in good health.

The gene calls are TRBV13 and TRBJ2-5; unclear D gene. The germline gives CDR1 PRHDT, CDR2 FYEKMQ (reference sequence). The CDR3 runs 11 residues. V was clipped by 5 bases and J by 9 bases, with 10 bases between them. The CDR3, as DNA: TGTGCCAGCAGCCACCAGGCGGCCCAGTACTTC. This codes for CASSHQAAQYF.

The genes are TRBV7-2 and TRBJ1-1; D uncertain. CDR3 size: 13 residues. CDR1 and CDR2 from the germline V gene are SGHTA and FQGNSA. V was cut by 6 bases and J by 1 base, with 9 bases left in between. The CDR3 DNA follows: TGTGCCAGCAGTCCGGACTGGAACACTGAAGCTTTCTTT. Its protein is CASSPDWNTEAFF.

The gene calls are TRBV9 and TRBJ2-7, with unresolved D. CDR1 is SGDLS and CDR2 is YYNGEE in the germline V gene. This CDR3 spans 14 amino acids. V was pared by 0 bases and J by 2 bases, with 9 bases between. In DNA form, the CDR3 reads TGTGCCAGCAGCGTAGGACAAACCACCTACGAGCAGTACTTC. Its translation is CASSVGQTTYEQYF.

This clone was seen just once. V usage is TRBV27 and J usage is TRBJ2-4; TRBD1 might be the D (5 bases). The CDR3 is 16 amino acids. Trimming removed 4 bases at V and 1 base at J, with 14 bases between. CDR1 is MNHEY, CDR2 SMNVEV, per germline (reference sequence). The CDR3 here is CASSWAKPGAKNIQYF. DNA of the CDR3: TGTGCCAGCAGTTGGGCAAAACCAGGGGCCAAAAACATTCAGTACTTC.

The chain's CDR3 is CASLPRGQGDADTQYF. For the CDR3, the DNA is TGTGCCAGCCTCCCTCGAGGACAGGGCGACGCGGATACGCAGTATTTT. J is TRBJ2-3 and V is TRBV18; 8 bases are shared with TRBD1. This CDR3 is 16 amino acids long. V dropped 8 bases and J dropped 6; count of bases not matched to a gene: 16. Germline loops: CDR1 KGHSH, CDR2 LQKENI.